The clone carrying this TCR beta chain occurred many times. The data were taken from a study of human T cells and chemical hapten exposure. For the study at large: Among samples, TCR yields varied mainly because of small differences in pooled library volume.

Time point here: patch test 1, 2 weeks after DPC sensitization. Treatment of the sample: therapeutic diphenylcyclopropenone sensitization with weekly scalp DPC. Germline CDR1 reads SGHTA; CDR2 reads FQGNSA. With 0 bases removed from V and 7 bases from J, the gap between germline ends came to 10 bases. CDR3 size: 13 residues. In the source study's methods: Sequenced samples showed a median of approximately 100,000 TCRs each, with counts running from about 22,000 to 700,000. TCRdb independently ran MiXCR on the RACE reads; one entry per CDR3 protein. TCRdb, not the original authors, processed these V and J calls. The sample holds approximately 74,000 distinct CDR3 sequences, around 30% seen once.

Here the sequenced sample was whole blood, taken in connection with sensitization to the hapten diphenylcyclopropenone (DPC). The chain carries TRBV7-2 and TRBJ2-7; D is unclear. The TCR sequence derives from a man aged 35 to 55 with alopecia areata. Some clones in this sample may be carry-over from other donors' samples. CDR3 sequence reads: CASSLATPLEQYF. The CDR3 nucleotides read TGTGCCAGCAGCTTAGCCACACCCCTGGAGCAGTACTTC. Based on the CDR3 plus reference TRBV7-2 and TRBJ2-7, the full variable domain is GAGVSQSPSNKVTEKGKDVELRCDPISGHTALYWYRQSLGQGLEFLIYFQGNSAPDKSGLPSDRFSAERTGGSVSTLTIQRTQQEDSAVYLCASSLATPLEQYFGPGTRLTVT.